This TCR beta chain comes out of a study of blood T cell repertoires in COVID-19. The overall study: COVID-19 samples collected from the United States, Italy and Spain covered acute and convalescent phases.

Method: immunoSEQ multiplex PCR; TCRdb's copy keeps in-frame clones and lacks some. The sample lists some 75,000 clones, about four fifths occurring once. The V gene lost 3 bases and the J gene lost 9 bases, with 12 bases spanning the gap. CDR1 is MNHNY and CDR2 is SVGAGI in the germline V gene (reference sequence). This CDR3 region has 13 residues. V and J are TRBV6-6 and TRBJ2-1; tentative D call: TRBD2 (6 bases). This clonotype was obtained from a woman of 80 years or more with active or convalescent COVID-19. What was sequenced was peripheral blood. CDR3 sequence: CASSYSGVTEQFF. DNA for the CDR3: TGTGCCAGCAGTTATTCGGGAGTAACTGAGCAGTTCTTC.